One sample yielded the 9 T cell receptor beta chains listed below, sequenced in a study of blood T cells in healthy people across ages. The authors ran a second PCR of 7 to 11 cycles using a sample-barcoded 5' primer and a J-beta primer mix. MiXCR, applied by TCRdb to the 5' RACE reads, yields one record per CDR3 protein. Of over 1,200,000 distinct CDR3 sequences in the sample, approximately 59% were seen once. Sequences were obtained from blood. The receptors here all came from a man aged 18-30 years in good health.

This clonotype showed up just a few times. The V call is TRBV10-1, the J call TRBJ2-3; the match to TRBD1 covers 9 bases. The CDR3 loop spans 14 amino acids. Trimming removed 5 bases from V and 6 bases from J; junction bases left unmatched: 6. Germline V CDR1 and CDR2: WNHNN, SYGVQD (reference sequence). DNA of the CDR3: TGCGCCAGCAGTCGGGACAGGGAATCGGATACGCAGTATTTT. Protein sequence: CASSRDRESDTQYF.

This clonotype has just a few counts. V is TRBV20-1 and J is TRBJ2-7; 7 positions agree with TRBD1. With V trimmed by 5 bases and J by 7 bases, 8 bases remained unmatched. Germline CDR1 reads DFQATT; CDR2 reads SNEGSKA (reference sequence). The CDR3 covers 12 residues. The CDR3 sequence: CSARRQGWEQYF. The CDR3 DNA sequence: TGCAGTGCTCGACGACAGGGATGGGAGCAGTACTTC.

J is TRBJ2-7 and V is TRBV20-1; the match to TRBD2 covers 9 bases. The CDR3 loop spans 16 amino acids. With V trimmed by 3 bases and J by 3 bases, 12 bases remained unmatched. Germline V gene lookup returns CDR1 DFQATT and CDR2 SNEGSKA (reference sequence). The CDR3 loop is CSASEGLTSGYYEQYF. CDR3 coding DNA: TGCAGTGCTAGCGAGGGACTGACTAGCGGATACTACGAGCAGTACTTC.

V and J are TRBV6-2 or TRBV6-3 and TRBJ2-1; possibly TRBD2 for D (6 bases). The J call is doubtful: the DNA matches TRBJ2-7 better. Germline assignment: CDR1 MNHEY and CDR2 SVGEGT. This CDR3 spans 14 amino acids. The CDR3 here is CASSKTREPNEQYF. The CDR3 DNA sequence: TGTGCCAGCAGTAAGACCCGGGAGCCAAATGAGCAGTACTTC.

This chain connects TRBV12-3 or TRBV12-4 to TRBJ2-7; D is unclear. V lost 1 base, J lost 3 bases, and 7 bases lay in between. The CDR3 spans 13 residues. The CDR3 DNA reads TGTGCCAGCAGTTTAGAGGTTGGCTACGAGCAGTACTTC. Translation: CASSLEVGYEQYF.

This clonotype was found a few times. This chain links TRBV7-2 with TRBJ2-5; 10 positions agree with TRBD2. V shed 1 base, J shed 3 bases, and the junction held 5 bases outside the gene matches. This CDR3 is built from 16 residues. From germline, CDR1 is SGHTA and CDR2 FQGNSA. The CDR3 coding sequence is TGTGCCAGCAGCTTAGTACGGACTAGCGGAAAAGAGACCCAGTACTTC. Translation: CASSLVRTSGKETQYF.

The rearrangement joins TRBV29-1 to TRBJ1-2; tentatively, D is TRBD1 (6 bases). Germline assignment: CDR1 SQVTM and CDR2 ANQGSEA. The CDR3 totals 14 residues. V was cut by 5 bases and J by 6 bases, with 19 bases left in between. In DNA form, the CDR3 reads TGCAGCGTTACACAAGTACAGGGTGGGGATGGCTACACCTTC. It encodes CSVTQVQGGDGYTF.

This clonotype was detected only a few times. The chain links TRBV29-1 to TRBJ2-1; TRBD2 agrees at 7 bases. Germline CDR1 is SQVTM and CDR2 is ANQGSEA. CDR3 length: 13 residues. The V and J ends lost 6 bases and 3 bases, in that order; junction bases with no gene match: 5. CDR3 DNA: TGCAGCGTGGGGGGACTAAACTACAATGAGCAGTTCTTC. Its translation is CSVGGLNYNEQFF.

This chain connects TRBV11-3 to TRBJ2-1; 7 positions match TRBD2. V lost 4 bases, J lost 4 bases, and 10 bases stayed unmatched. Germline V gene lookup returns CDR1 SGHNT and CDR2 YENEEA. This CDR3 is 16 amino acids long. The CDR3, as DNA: TGTGCCAGCAGCTCAGGGAGCGGGACTGGATACAATGAGCAGTTCTTC. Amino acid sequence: CASSSGSGTGYNEQFF.